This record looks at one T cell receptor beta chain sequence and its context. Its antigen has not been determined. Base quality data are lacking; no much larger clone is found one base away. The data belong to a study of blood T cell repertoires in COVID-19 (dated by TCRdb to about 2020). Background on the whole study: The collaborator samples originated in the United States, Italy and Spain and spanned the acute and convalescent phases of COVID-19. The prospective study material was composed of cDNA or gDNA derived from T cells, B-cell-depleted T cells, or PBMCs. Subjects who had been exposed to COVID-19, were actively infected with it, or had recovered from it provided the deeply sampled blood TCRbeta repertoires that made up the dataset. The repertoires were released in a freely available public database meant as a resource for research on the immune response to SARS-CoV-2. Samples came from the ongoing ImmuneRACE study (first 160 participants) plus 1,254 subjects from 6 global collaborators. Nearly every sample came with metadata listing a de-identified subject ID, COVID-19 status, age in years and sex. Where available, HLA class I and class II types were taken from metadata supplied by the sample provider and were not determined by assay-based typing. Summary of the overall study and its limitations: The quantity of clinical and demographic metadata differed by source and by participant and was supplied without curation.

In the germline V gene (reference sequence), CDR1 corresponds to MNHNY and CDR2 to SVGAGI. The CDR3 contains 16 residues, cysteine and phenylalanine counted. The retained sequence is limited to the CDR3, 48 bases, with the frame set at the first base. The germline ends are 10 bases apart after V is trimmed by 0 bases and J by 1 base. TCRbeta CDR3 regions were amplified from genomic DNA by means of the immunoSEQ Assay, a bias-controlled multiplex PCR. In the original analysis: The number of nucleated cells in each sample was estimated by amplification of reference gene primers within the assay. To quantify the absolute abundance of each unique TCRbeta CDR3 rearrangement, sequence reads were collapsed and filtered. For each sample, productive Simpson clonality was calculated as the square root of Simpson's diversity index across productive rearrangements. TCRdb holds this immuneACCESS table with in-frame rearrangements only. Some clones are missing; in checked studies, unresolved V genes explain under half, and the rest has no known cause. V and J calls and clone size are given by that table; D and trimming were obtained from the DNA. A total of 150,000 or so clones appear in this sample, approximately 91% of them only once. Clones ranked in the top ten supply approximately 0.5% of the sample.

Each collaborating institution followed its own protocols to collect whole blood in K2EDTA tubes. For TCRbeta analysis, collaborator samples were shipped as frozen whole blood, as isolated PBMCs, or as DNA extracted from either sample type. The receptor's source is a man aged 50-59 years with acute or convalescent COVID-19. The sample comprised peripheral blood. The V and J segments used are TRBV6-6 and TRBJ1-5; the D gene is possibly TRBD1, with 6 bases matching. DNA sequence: TGTGCCAGCAGTTACTCCACAGGGTCCAGCAATCAGCCCCAGCATTTT. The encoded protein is CASSYSTGSSNQPQHF.